Listed below are T cell receptor beta chains from one sample, sequenced in a study of T cell clones after liver transplantation. Sequencing was performed with immunoSEQ multiplex PCR; in TCRdb, only in-frame clones are kept and a portion is missing. The sample holds about 120,000 clones; about nine tenths are singletons and the top ten take around 0.8%. The material sequenced was CD4+ T cells from blood, taken 12 months after liver transplant. The receptors were sampled from a human patient who received a liver transplant. The graft donor may have given rise to some T cells. Both conserved end residues are part of each CDR3. Fields, in order: D gene, J gene, V gene, clone size, CDR3 DNA, CDR3 protein. The D gene is left open where the match is weak. Clone size appears in some rows only: once, few, many, or a class for an expanded clone.

D gene: -; J gene: TRBJ2-3; V gene: TRBV10-2; clone size: -; CDR3 DNA: TGCGCCAGCAGTAGTACAGATACGCAGTATTTT; CDR3 protein: CASSSTDTQYF
D gene: TRBD1; J gene: TRBJ2-7; V gene: TRBV7-9; clone size: -; CDR3 DNA: TGTGCCAGCAGCTTAGTCCGGGACAGGGGCCTCTCCTACGAGCAGTACTTC; CDR3 protein: CASSLVRDRGLSYEQYF
D gene: -; J gene: TRBJ2-7; V gene: TRBV5-5; clone size: -; CDR3 DNA: TGTGCCAGCAGCTTGGAACTCCCCTACGAGCAGTACTTC; CDR3 protein: CASSLELPYEQYF
D gene: -; J gene: TRBJ2-1; V gene: TRBV5-1; clone size: -; CDR3 DNA: TGCGCCAGCAGCTTAAGTACCTACAATGAGCAGTTCTTC; CDR3 protein: CASSLSTYNEQFF
D gene: -; J gene: TRBJ1-4; V gene: TRBV2; clone size: -; CDR3 DNA: TGTGCCAGCAGTCTCTCCCGACAGCGGAATGAAAAACTGTTTTTT; CDR3 protein: CASSLSRQRNEKLFF
D gene: TRBD1; J gene: TRBJ2-1; V gene: TRBV5-1; clone size: -; CDR3 DNA: TGCGCCAGCAGCTTCCGGGACAGCCTCAATGAGCAGTTCTTC; CDR3 protein: CASSFRDSLNEQFF
D gene: TRBD2; J gene: TRBJ2-3; V gene: TRBV4-3; clone size: -; CDR3 DNA: TGCGCCAGCAGCCAAGACCTAGCGGGAGTAGGAGATACGCAGTATTTT; CDR3 protein: CASSQDLAGVGDTQYF
D gene: TRBD2; J gene: TRBJ2-7; V gene: TRBV5-4; clone size: -; CDR3 DNA: TGTGCCAGCAGCTCACCTAAGACTAGCGGGAGGGCCGAGCAGTACTTC; CDR3 protein: CASSSPKTSGRAEQYF
D gene: TRBD2; J gene: TRBJ2-1; V gene: TRBV5-1; clone size: -; CDR3 DNA: TGCGCCAGCAGCTTGGCCGGGGAGGGTGAGCAGTTCTTC; CDR3 protein: CASSLAGEGEQFF
D gene: -; J gene: TRBJ2-2; V gene: TRBV5-4; clone size: once; CDR3 DNA: TGTGCCAGCAGCTTGGAAGCGGCCGCGAACACCGGGGAGCTATTTTTT; CDR3 protein: CASSLEAAANTGELFF
D gene: -; J gene: TRBJ1-2; V gene: TRBV7-2; clone size: -; CDR3 DNA: TGTGCCAGCAGCTTAGCCAGAGGCACTCTGGATGGCTACACCTTC; CDR3 protein: CASSLARGTLDGYTF
D gene: TRBD1; J gene: TRBJ2-3; V gene: TRBV10-3; clone size: once; CDR3 DNA: TGTGCCATCAGTGGGGACAGGGGTCCCCAAGATACGCAGTATTTT; CDR3 protein: CAISGDRGPQDTQYF
D gene: -; J gene: TRBJ2-7; V gene: TRBV28; clone size: -; CDR3 DNA: TGTGCCAGCAGTGACGCGGGGCTGACCTACGAGCAGTACTTC; CDR3 protein: CASSDAGLTYEQYF
D gene: TRBD2; J gene: TRBJ2-1; V gene: TRBV2; clone size: -; CDR3 DNA: TGTGCCAGCAGTGTAGCGGGAGGGGGAAACAATGAGCAGTTCTTC; CDR3 protein: CASSVAGGGNNEQFF
D gene: -; J gene: TRBJ1-3; V gene: TRBV7-2; clone size: -; CDR3 DNA: TGTGCCAGCAGCTTAGAGGCAGGGCCTGGAAACACCATATATTTT; CDR3 protein: CASSLEAGPGNTIYF
D gene: -; J gene: TRBJ1-2; V gene: TRBV7-2; clone size: -; CDR3 DNA: TGTGCCAGCAGCCGGGGGGTCACAGCTAACTATGGCTACACCTTC; CDR3 protein: CASSRGVTANYGYTF
D gene: -; J gene: TRBJ2-7; V gene: TRBV27; clone size: -; CDR3 DNA: TGTGCCAGCAGTCCCCGGGTCACCCACTACGAGCAGTACTTC; CDR3 protein: CASSPRVTHYEQYF
D gene: -; J gene: TRBJ2-5; V gene: TRBV11-3; clone size: -; CDR3 DNA: TGTGCCAGCAGCCCACCCGTCCTAGAGACCCAGTACTTC; CDR3 protein: CASSPPVLETQYF
D gene: -; J gene: TRBJ2-5; V gene: TRBV19; clone size: -; CDR3 DNA: TGTGCCAGTACCTCTAGGGGGGGCCAAGAGACCCAGTACTTC; CDR3 protein: CASTSRGGQETQYF
D gene: -; J gene: TRBJ2-5; V gene: TRBV4-2; clone size: -; CDR3 DNA: TGTGCCAGCAGCCAAGATGGCGCAAGCTACCAAGAGACCCAGTACTTC; CDR3 protein: CASSQDGASYQETQYF
D gene: -; J gene: TRBJ1-2; V gene: TRBV6-5; clone size: -; CDR3 DNA: TGTGCCAGCAGCTCATCGGGACAATATAACTATGGCTACACCTTC; CDR3 protein: CASSSSGQYNYGYTF
D gene: -; J gene: TRBJ1-4; V gene: TRBV5-1; clone size: -; CDR3 DNA: TGCGCCAGCAGCCCAAAGATGGGGGGTACTAATGAAAAACTGTTTTTT; CDR3 protein: CASSPKMGGTNEKLFF
D gene: -; J gene: TRBJ1-1; V gene: TRBV18; clone size: -; CDR3 DNA: TGTGCCAGCTCACCAGCGGGGATGAACACTGAAGCTTTCTTT; CDR3 protein: CASSPAGMNTEAFF
D gene: -; J gene: TRBJ1-1; V gene: TRBV5-1; clone size: few; CDR3 DNA: TGCGCCAGCAGCCCAACGGTCCCGAACGGCGGCACTGAAGCTTTCTTT; CDR3 protein: CASSPTVPNGGTEAFF
D gene: TRBD1; J gene: TRBJ2-5; V gene: TRBV2; clone size: -; CDR3 DNA: TGTGCCAGCGGCAGGGGGCCCTTGAAAGAGACCCAGTACTTC; CDR3 protein: CASGRGPLKETQYF
D gene: -; J gene: TRBJ2-7; V gene: TRBV30; clone size: -; CDR3 DNA: TGTGCCTGGAACCGCCTCACGAATGGCGAGCAGTACTTC; CDR3 protein: CAWNRLTNGEQYF
D gene: -; J gene: TRBJ2-5; V gene: TRBV29-1; clone size: -; CDR3 DNA: TGCAGCGTTGAAAGAGGGGTGGGCACCCAGTACTTC; CDR3 protein: CSVERGVGTQYF
D gene: -; J gene: TRBJ1-2; V gene: TRBV16; clone size: -; CDR3 DNA: TGTGCCAGCAGCCAATCGAGGACCGGCTACACCTTC; CDR3 protein: CASSQSRTGYTF
D gene: -; J gene: TRBJ1-2; V gene: TRBV5-1; clone size: -; CDR3 DNA: TGCGCCAGCAGCGTCTACAGGGACTATGGCTACACCTTC; CDR3 protein: CASSVYRDYGYTF
D gene: -; J gene: TRBJ1-1; V gene: TRBV15; clone size: -; CDR3 DNA: TGTGCCACCAGCAGAGACAGGGACACTGAAGCTTTCTTT; CDR3 protein: CATSRDRDTEAFF
D gene: -; J gene: TRBJ2-3; V gene: TRBV29-1; clone size: -; CDR3 DNA: TGCAGCGCCAGGGTGGGCGCAGATACGCAATATTTT; CDR3 protein: CSARVGADTQYF
D gene: TRBD2; J gene: TRBJ2-3; V gene: TRBV7-8; clone size: few; CDR3 DNA: TGTGCCAGCAGCTTGACCGGGACTAGGGGCACAGATACGCAGTATTTT; CDR3 protein: CASSLTGTRGTDTQYF
D gene: -; J gene: TRBJ2-3; V gene: TRBV18; clone size: -; CDR3 DNA: TGTGCCAGCTCACCCGAAATTAGCGGAAATACAGATACGCAGTATTTT; CDR3 protein: CASSPEISGNTDTQYF
D gene: TRBD1; J gene: TRBJ2-6; V gene: TRBV28; clone size: -; CDR3 DNA: TGTGCCAGCAGACCCGGGACAGCCGGGGCCAACGTCCTGACTTTC; CDR3 protein: CASRPGTAGANVLTF
D gene: TRBD2; J gene: TRBJ2-6; V gene: TRBV5-4; clone size: once; CDR3 DNA: TGTGCCAGCAGCCCCGGGGGGGCAACTGGGGCCAACGTCCTGACTTTC; CDR3 protein: CASSPGGATGANVLTF
D gene: -; J gene: TRBJ1-2; V gene: TRBV25-1; clone size: -; CDR3 DNA: TGTGCCAGCAGTGTTGGGGGCGACTATGGCTACACCTTC; CDR3 protein: CASSVGGDYGYTF
D gene: TRBD1; J gene: TRBJ2-1; V gene: TRBV4-3; clone size: -; CDR3 DNA: TGCGCCAGCAGCCCCGACCGGGACAGCGGGTTCTTC; CDR3 protein: CASSPDRDSGFF
D gene: -; J gene: TRBJ2-3; V gene: TRBV10-2; clone size: few; CDR3 DNA: TGCGCCAGCAGTGAGGTCCCTAACACAGATACGCAGTATTTT; CDR3 protein: CASSEVPNTDTQYF
D gene: -; J gene: TRBJ1-2; V gene: TRBV7-9; clone size: -; CDR3 DNA: TGTGCCAGCAGCCCTATAGGGGTTGGGGGCTTTGGCTACACCTTC; CDR3 protein: CASSPIGVGGFGYTF
D gene: -; J gene: TRBJ1-5; V gene: TRBV29-1; clone size: -; CDR3 DNA: TGCAGCGTTCGAGGTAGCAATCAGCCCCAGCATTTT; CDR3 protein: CSVRGSNQPQHF
D gene: -; J gene: TRBJ1-2; V gene: TRBV6-5; clone size: -; CDR3 DNA: TGTGCCAGCAGCTTAGGATACGGGGATGGCTACACCTTC; CDR3 protein: CASSLGYGDGYTF
D gene: -; J gene: TRBJ2-2; V gene: TRBV6-5; clone size: -; CDR3 DNA: TGTGCCAGCATTAGCGGGAACACCGGGGAGCTGTTTTTT; CDR3 protein: CASISGNTGELFF
D gene: -; J gene: TRBJ2-7; V gene: TRBV11-3; clone size: -; CDR3 DNA: TGTGCCAGCAGCTTAGACTCTTACGAGCAGTACTTC; CDR3 protein: CASSLDSYEQYF
D gene: -; J gene: TRBJ2-2; V gene: TRBV23-1; clone size: -; CDR3 DNA: TGCGCCAGCAGCCCTCTCATGGCCAGGGGCACCGGGGAGCTGTTTTTT; CDR3 protein: CASSPLMARGTGELFF
D gene: TRBD2; J gene: TRBJ2-3; V gene: TRBV27; clone size: -; CDR3 DNA: TGTGCCAGCAGTCCTTGGACTAGCGGGAGGGCTGATACGCAGTATTTT; CDR3 protein: CASSPWTSGRADTQYF
D gene: TRBD1; J gene: TRBJ2-7; V gene: TRBV27; clone size: -; CDR3 DNA: TGTGCCAGCAGTTTCCTCCGGACAGGGAATCAAGGCGAGCAGTACTTC; CDR3 protein: CASSFLRTGNQGEQYF
D gene: -; J gene: TRBJ2-7; V gene: TRBV4-1; clone size: -; CDR3 DNA: TGCGCCAGCAGCCAACCGACCCGAACTTACGAGCAGTACTTC; CDR3 protein: CASSQPTRTYEQYF
D gene: -; J gene: TRBJ2-5; V gene: TRBV7-8; clone size: -; CDR3 DNA: TGTGCCAGCAGCTTAGGGTCGATGGGGGAGACCCAGTACTTC; CDR3 protein: CASSLGSMGETQYF
D gene: TRBD1; J gene: TRBJ1-5; V gene: TRBV2; clone size: -; CDR3 DNA: TGTGCCAGCAATGACAGGGTCCTTAATCATCAGCCCCAGCATTTT; CDR3 protein: CASNDRVLNHQPQHF
D gene: TRBD1; J gene: TRBJ1-4; V gene: TRBV11-3; clone size: -; CDR3 DNA: TGTGCCAGCAGCCCCCGGACAGGGGGCATTGGTGAAAAACTGTTTTTT; CDR3 protein: CASSPRTGGIGEKLFF
D gene: -; J gene: TRBJ2-3; V gene: TRBV5-6; clone size: -; CDR3 DNA: TGTGCCAGCAGCTTGGCCGGCTGGAGTCGCACAGATACGCAGTATTTT; CDR3 protein: CASSLAGWSRTDTQYF
D gene: -; J gene: TRBJ2-1; V gene: TRBV28; clone size: once; CDR3 DNA: TGTGCCAGCCGATCTTGGGACACTTACAATGAGCAGTTCTTC; CDR3 protein: CASRSWDTYNEQFF
D gene: TRBD2; J gene: TRBJ2-1; V gene: TRBV7-2; clone size: -; CDR3 DNA: TGTGCCAGCAGCCGGACTAGCGGGAGCGATGAGCAGTTCTTC; CDR3 protein: CASSRTSGSDEQFF
D gene: -; J gene: TRBJ2-5; V gene: TRBV4-1; clone size: -; CDR3 DNA: TGCGCCAGCAGCCTCGGCTCCCAAGAGACCCAGTACTTC; CDR3 protein: CASSLGSQETQYF
D gene: TRBD1; J gene: TRBJ2-1; V gene: TRBV15; clone size: -; CDR3 DNA: TGTGCCACCAGCGGCGGGACAGGGCAGTACAATGAGCAGTTCTTC; CDR3 protein: CATSGGTGQYNEQFF
D gene: TRBD2; J gene: TRBJ2-1; V gene: TRBV7-8; clone size: -; CDR3 DNA: TGTGCCAGCAGCCCCCCTCGTGGGACTAGCGGGAGTTTCGAGCAGTTCTTC; CDR3 protein: CASSPPRGTSGSFEQFF
D gene: -; J gene: TRBJ2-1; V gene: TRBV7-9; clone size: -; CDR3 DNA: TGTGCCAGCAGCCAACTAGCAGGGGATGAGCAGTTCTTC; CDR3 protein: CASSQLAGDEQFF
D gene: -; J gene: TRBJ1-2; V gene: TRBV11-2; clone size: -; CDR3 DNA: TGTGCCAGCAGCTTAGTCTCAGGGGACTATGGCTACACCTTC; CDR3 protein: CASSLVSGDYGYTF
D gene: TRBD1; J gene: TRBJ2-5; V gene: TRBV7-2; clone size: -; CDR3 DNA: TGTGCCAGCAGCTCCAGGGGGCGCATGGAGACCCAGTACTTC; CDR3 protein: CASSSRGRMETQYF
D gene: -; J gene: TRBJ1-2; V gene: TRBV30; clone size: few; CDR3 DNA: TGTGCCTGGAGTGAGACAAACTATGGCTACACCTTC; CDR3 protein: CAWSETNYGYTF